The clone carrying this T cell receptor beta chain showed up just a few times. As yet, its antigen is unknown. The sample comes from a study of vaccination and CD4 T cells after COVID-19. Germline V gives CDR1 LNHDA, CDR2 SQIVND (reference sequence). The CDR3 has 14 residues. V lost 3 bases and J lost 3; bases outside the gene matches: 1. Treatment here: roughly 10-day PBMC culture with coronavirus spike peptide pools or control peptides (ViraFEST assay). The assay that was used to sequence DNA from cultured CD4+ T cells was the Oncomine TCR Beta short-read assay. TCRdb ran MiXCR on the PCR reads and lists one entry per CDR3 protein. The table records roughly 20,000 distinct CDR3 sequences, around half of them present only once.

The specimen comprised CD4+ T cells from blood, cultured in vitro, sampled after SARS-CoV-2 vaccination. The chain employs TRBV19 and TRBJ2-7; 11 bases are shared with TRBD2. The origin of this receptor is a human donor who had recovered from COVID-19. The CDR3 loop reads CASSILAGGYEQYF. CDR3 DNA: TGTGCCAGTAGTATCCTAGCGGGAGGCTACGAGCAGTACTTC.